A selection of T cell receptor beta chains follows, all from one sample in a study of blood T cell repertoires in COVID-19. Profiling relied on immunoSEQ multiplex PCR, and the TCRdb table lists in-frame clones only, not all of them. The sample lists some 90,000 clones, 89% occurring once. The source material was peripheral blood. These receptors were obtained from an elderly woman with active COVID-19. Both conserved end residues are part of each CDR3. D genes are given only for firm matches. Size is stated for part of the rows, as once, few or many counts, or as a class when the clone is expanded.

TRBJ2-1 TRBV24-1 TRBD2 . TGTGCCACTAAAGGGACTAGCGGTTCCTACAATGAGCAGTTCTTC CATKGTSGSYNEQFF
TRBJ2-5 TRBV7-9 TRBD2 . TGTGCCAGCAGCTTCCGGCTAGCGGGAGGGACGCAAGAGACCCAGTACTTC CASSFRLAGGTQETQYF
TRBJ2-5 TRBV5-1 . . TGCGCCAGCAGCTTGGGGAGGAAAGAGACCCAGTACTTC CASSLGRKETQYF
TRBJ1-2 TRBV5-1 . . TGCGCCAGCAGCTTGGGACAGTCTATCTATGGCTACACCTTC CASSLGQSIYGYTF
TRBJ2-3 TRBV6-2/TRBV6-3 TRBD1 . TGTGCCAGCAGCCGAGACAGGGGCACAGATACGCAGTATTTT CASSRDRGTDTQYF
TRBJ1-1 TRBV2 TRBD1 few TGTGCCAGCAAACGGGACAGGATCACTGAAGCTTTCTTT CASKRDRITEAFF
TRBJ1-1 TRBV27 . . TGTGCCAGCAGTCCCCAACAGGCCTCCCCTGAAGCTTTCTTT CASSPQQASPEAFF
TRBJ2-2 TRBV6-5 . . TGTGCCACCGACAGGCAGAACACCGGGGAGCTGTTTTTT CATDRQNTGELFF
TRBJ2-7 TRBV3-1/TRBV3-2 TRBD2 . TGTGCCAGCAGCCAAGAACCCGGACTAGCGGGAGGGCCAATTGGATCCTACGAGCAGTACTTC CASSQEPGLAGGPIGSYEQYF
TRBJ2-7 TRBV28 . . TGTGCCAGCAGTTTCGGCAGTATGAGACTCTCCTACGAGCAGTACTTC CASSFGSMRLSYEQYF
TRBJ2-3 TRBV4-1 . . TGCGCCAGCAGCCAAGATTCGGAAGCGGCGCAGTATTTT CASSQDSEAAQYF
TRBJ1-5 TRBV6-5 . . TGTGCCAGCAAACTCGACAGGAGCAATCAGCCCCAGCATTTT CASKLDRSNQPQHF
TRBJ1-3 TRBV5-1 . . TGCGCCAGCAGCCCGGACACCTACTCTGGAAACACCATATATTTT CASSPDTYSGNTIYF
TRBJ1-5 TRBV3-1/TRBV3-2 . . TGTGCCAGCAGCCAAGATCCCGGAGGTAGTCAGCCCCAGCATTTT CASSQDPGGSQPQHF
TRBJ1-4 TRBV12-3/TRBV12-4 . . TGTGCCAGCAGTTTTTGGGGAGGTGAAAAACTGTTTTTT CASSFWGGEKLFF
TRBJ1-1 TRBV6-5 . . TGTGCCAGCAGTTACACTGGAGGGCTCACTGAAGCTTTCTTT CASSYTGGLTEAFF
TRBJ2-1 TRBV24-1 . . TGTGCCACCAGTGTTTCAGGGTTCGATGAGCAGTTCTTC CATSVSGFDEQFF
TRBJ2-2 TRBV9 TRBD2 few TGTGCCAGCAGCGTCGGCCGGCTAGCGGGAGGGCTCACCGGGGAGCTGTTTTTT CASSVGRLAGGLTGELFF
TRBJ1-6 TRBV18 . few TGTGCCAGCTCACCTACACACCCTCCGGACTCGAATTCACCCCTCCACTTT CASSPTHPPDSNSPLHF
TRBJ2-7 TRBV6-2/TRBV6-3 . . TGTGCCAGCAGACCTACTACACACTACGAGCAGTACTTC CASRPTTHYEQYF
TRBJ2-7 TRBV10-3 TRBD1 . TGTGCCATCAGTGAGTCACAGGGGCCTTCCTACGAGCAGTACTTC CAISESQGPSYEQYF
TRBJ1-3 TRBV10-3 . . TGTGCCATCAGGACAGCTCAAGCCCCTGCTGGAAACACCATATATTTT CAIRTAQAPAGNTIYF
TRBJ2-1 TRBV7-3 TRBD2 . TGTGCCAGCAGCTTCTCCTCGGGGAGGGGATATGAGCAGTTCTTC CASSFSSGRGYEQFF
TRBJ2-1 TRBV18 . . TGTGCCAGCTCACCAAGCGTTGGATCCCAATCCTACAATGAGCAGTTCTTC CASSPSVGSQSYNEQFF
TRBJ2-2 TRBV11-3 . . TGTGCCAGCAGTCGGATCGAGGCCGGGGAGCTGTTTTTT CASSRIEAGELFF
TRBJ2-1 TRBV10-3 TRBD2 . TGTGCCATCCGTAGCGGGAGGTTACACAATGAGCAGTTCTTC CAIRSGRLHNEQFF
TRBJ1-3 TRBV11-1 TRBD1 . TGTGCCAGCAGGTGGGACAGCGGATCCTCTGGAAACACCATATATTTT CASRWDSGSSGNTIYF
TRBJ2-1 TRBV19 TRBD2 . TGTGCCAGTAGTATAGGCCAACTAGCGGGAGGGCCAGGGAATGAGCAGTTCTTC CASSIGQLAGGPGNEQFF
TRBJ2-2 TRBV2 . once TGTGCCAGCAGTGAGAGAGGAACTAGCACCGGGGAGCTGTTTTTT CASSERGTSTGELFF
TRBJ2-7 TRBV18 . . TGTGCCAGCTCACCTACGACAGGAATCTACGAGCAGTACTTC CASSPTTGIYEQYF
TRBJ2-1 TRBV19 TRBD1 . TGTGCCAGTAGTATCATTTTGGGACAGGGAGCCAACAATGAGCAGTTCTTC CASSIILGQGANNEQFF
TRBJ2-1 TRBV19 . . TGTGCCAGTAGTATAGATCAGGGGTCCTACAATGAGCAGTTCTTC CASSIDQGSYNEQFF
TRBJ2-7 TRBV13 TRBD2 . TGTGCCAGCAGCCTATCCGGGACTAGCGACTACGAGCAGTACTTC CASSLSGTSDYEQYF
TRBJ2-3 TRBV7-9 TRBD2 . TGTGCCAGCAGCTTAGTACTAGCGGCTAGCACAGATACGCAGTATTTT CASSLVLAASTDTQYF
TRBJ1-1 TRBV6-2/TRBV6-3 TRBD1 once TGTGCCAGCAGCAAATGGACAGGGATTGGGGGCATGAACACTGAAGCTTTCTTT CASSKWTGIGGMNTEAFF
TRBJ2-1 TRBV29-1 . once TGCAGCGTTGAAGATCCCCAGGGGTCTTTCCTCGGTGAGCAGTTCTTC CSVEDPQGSFLGEQFF
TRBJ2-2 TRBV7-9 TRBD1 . TGTGCCAGCAGCACAAGGCCCGGGACAGGGGACACCGGGGAGCTGTTTTTT CASSTRPGTGDTGELFF
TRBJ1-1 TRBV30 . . TGTGCCTGGAGCGACACTGGCAGGGCGAACACTGAAGCTTTCTTT CAWSDTGRANTEAFF
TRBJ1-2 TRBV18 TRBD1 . TGTGCCAGCTCAGGCTCCGGGACAGGGTTTGCCTATGGCTACACCTTC CASSGSGTGFAYGYTF
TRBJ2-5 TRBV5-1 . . TGCGCCAGCAGCTTATACAGTGGGGCAGAGACCCAGTACTTC CASSLYSGAETQYF
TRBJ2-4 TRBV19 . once TGTGCCACCCCTTGGGGGCTGTACTTC CATPWGLYF
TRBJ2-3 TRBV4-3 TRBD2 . TGCGCCAGCAGCCAAGATCCTAGCGGGAGTTATTCAGATACGCAGTATTTT CASSQDPSGSYSDTQYF
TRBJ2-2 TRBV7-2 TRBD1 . TGTGCCAGCAGCTTCAGACGGACAGGGGATCGGGGAACCGGGGAGCTGTTTTTT CASSFRRTGDRGTGELFF
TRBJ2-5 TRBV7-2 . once TGTGCCAGCAGCTTAAAAGTGAGCCAAGAGACCCAGTACTTC CASSLKVSQETQYF
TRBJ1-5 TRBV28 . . TGTGCCAGCAGTCCCCCTTTAGGGGGGGCGAGCAATCAGCCCCAGCATTTT CASSPPLGGASNQPQHF
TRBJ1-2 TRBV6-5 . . TGTGCCAGCAGCCTAGGCAGGGAACATGGCTACACCTTC CASSLGREHGYTF
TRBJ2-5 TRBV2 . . TGTGCCAGCAAGGCCGGGAGAGTGGAGACCCAGTACTTC CASKAGRVETQYF
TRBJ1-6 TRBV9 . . TGTGCCAGCAGCGAGGGGATGTGGGATTCACCCCTCCACTTT CASSEGMWDSPLHF
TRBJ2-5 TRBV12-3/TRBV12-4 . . TGTGCCAGCAGCACTAGACTAAAAGAGACCCAGTACTTC CASSTRLKETQYF
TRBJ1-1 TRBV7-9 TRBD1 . TGTGCCAGCAGCTCGCCCCCGGGACAGGGGGCGAGTTTCACTGAAGCTTTCTTT CASSSPPGQGASFTEAFF
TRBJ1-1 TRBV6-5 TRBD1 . TGTGCCAGCCGGACAGGGGGGGTTGAAGCTTTCTTT CASRTGGVEAFF
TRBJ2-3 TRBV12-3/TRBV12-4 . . TGTGCCAGCAGTTTAGCGCTCGGAGATACGCAGTATTTT CASSLALGDTQYF
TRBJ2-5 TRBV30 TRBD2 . TGTGCCTGGACCCCGTGGACTAGCGGGAGTGGGACCCAGTACTTC CAWTPWTSGSGTQYF
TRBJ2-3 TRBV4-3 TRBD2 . TGCGCCAGCAGCCATGGGACTAGCGGGAGCGGGGAGAGTTTTTATACGCAGTATTTT CASSHGTSGSGESFYTQYF
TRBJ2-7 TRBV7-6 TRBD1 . TGTGCCAGCAGCCCCCGACAGGGGGGCTACGAGCAGTACTTC CASSPRQGGYEQYF